The T cell receptor beta chain described here comes from a study of vaccination effects on CD4 cells after COVID-19. Study context: Peptide-pool stimulation followed by sequencing identified expanded antigen-specific CD4+ clonotypes in the ViraFEST assay.

Here immunoSEQ multiplex PCR was the method, and the copy in TCRdb shows in-frame clones only, minus some. The sample lists about 66,000 clones; approximately 70% were seen once. The CDR3 is 12 residues long. With 3 bases removed from V and 6 bases from J, the gap between germline ends came to 7 bases. Germline loops: CDR1 KGHSH, CDR2 LQKENI. With 10 days of culture completed, CD4+ T cells were isolated. General study results and limits: At late timepoints after vaccination, vaccine- and infection-induced clones shrank markedly.

For this clone: Its antigen is unknown.

The source material was CD4+ T cells from PBMCs cultured without peptide, sampled before COVID-19 vaccination. The clonotype was recovered from a human donor who had a prior SARS-CoV-2 infection. The chain is built from TRBV18 and TRBJ2-3; no reliable D call. The CDR3 sequence: CASSPLVDTQYF. CDR3 bases: TGTGCCAGCTCACCCCTTGTTGATACGCAGTATTTT.